One sample yielded the 27 T cell receptor beta chains listed below, sequenced in a study of shared T cell receptors in the human thymus. TCRdb's table, derived via immunoSEQ multiplex PCR, lists solely in-frame clones and lacks some. This table holds approximately 490,000 clones, roughly 74% found once. The same sample was also used in a study of human thymus T cells.

Material: thymocytes. The origin of the receptors is a boy under two years old with a congenital heart defect.

The CDR3 DNA reads as TGCAGCGTTGGGTTTGGGGGACACGGTAATGAAAAACTGTTTTTT. Its translation is CSVGFGGHGNEKLFF. The V gene is TRBV29-1, the J gene TRBJ1-4; the D gene is possibly TRBD1 (6 bases). V lost 4 bases to trimming and J lost 4 bases, with 16 bases between them. The CDR3 is 15 residues long. The V gene's germline CDR1 is SQVTM and CDR2 ANQGSEA.

The chain employs TRBV4-2 and TRBJ2-7, with D possibly being TRBD2 (5 bases). V dropped 2 bases and J dropped 2 bases, with 10 bases sitting between them. Germline V lookup: CDR1 LGHNA, CDR2 YNFKEQ. The CDR3 contains 14 residues. CDR3 nucleotides: TGTGCCAGCAGCCAATCGCCGGGGACCTACGAGCAGTACTTC. Amino acids: CASSQSPGTYEQYF.

The rearrangement links TRBV6-4 to TRBJ1-2; D not resolved. Trimming pared 9 bases from V and 5 bases from J, leaving 10 bases between. Looked up from germline, CDR1 is MRHNA and CDR2 is SNTAGT. The CDR3 is 11 amino acids. This CDR3 is CARPGGYGYTF. CDR3 nucleotides: TGTGCCAGGCCCGGCGGATATGGCTACACCTTC.

The chain links TRBV7-3 to TRBJ2-1; 7 bases match TRBD2. Germline V gives CDR1 SGHTA, CDR2 FQGTGA. This CDR3 comprises 13 residues. With V trimmed by 8 bases and J by 5 bases, 6 bases remained unmatched. CDR3 protein: CASAPSGDNEQFF. CDR3 nucleotides: TGTGCCAGCGCTCCCAGCGGGGACAATGAGCAGTTCTTC.

V usage is TRBV27 and J usage is TRBJ2-3, with 9 bases that match TRBD2. Germline V gene lookup returns CDR1 MNHEY and CDR2 SMNVEV (reference sequence). The CDR3 totals 18 residues. V was pared by 5 bases and J by 4 bases, with 16 bases of the junction left unmatched. Here the CDR3 DNA reads TGTGCCAGCAGTATGCCTCCTGAGGCTAGCGGGATACCAGATACGCAGTATTTT. It translates to CASSMPPEASGIPDTQYF.

This clone showed up just once. This chain connects TRBV5-1 to TRBJ1-1; TRBD1 agrees at 12 bases. Trimming removed 2 bases from V and 4 bases from J; junction bases left unmatched: 6. Germline-derived CDR1 and CDR2 are SGHRS and YFSETQ. This CDR3 region has 16 residues. DNA for the CDR3: TGCGCCAGCAGCTTACGGGACAGGGGGCTGGGCACTGAAGCTTTCTTT. It translates to CASSLRDRGLGTEAFF.

The chain carries TRBV28 and TRBJ2-1; 12 bases line up with TRBD2. Per the germline V gene, CDR1 is MDHEN and CDR2 is SYDVKM. The CDR3 runs 16 residues. Trimming took 5 bases from V and 8 from J; bases not matched to a gene: 10. The CDR3 coding sequence is TGTGCCAGCAGTGGGGGGGCTAGCGGGAGGGCCGATGAGCAGTTCTTC. The encoded protein is CASSGGASGRADEQFF. Based on the CDR3 plus reference TRBV28 and TRBJ2-1, the full variable domain is DVKVTQSSRYLVKRTGEKVFLECVQDMDHENMFWYRQDPGLGLRLIYFSYDVKMKEKGDIPEGYSVSREKKERFSLILESASTNQTSMYLCASSGGASGRADEQFFGPGTRLTVL.

This rearrangement joins TRBV19 to TRBJ2-1, with D possibly TRBD2 on 6 matching bases. Trimming took off 6 bases at V and 6 bases at J, with 9 bases between the two ends. Germline lookup yields CDR1 LNHDA and CDR2 SQIVND (reference sequence). This CDR3 has 12 amino acids. The DNA for the CDR3 is TGTGCCAGTAGCGGGGGTATCAATGAGCAGTTCTTC. This sequence encodes CASSGGINEQFF.

This clone was detected once. The J gene is TRBJ1-1, the V gene TRBV12-5, with 7 bases identical to TRBD1. V lost 6 bases to trimming and J lost 4 bases; unmatched junction nucleotides: 11. Germline lookup yields CDR1 LGHNT and CDR2 FRNRAP. The CDR3 sequence is 15 residues long. CDR3 loop: CASGYQGPGGTEAFF. CDR3 bases: TGTGCTAGTGGCTACCAGGGACCAGGGGGCACTGAAGCTTTCTTT.

CDR3 residues: CASSLRKASGRSSTGELFF. The DNA for the CDR3 is TGTGCCAGCAGTTTGAGGAAGGCTAGCGGGAGGTCGAGCACCGGGGAGCTGTTTTTT. The rearrangement links TRBV5-4 to TRBJ2-2, with TRBD2 identical over 11 bases. Germline loops: CDR1 SGHNT, CDR2 YYREEE (reference sequence). V gave up 5 bases and J gave up 4 bases; unmatched junction bases: 16. CDR3 length equals 19 residues.

The chain couples TRBV4-3 to TRBJ1-5; 10 bases map to TRBD1. Germline lookup yields CDR1 LGHNA and CDR2 YSLEER. The junction had 2 bases not matched to a gene; V was cut back by 0 bases and J by 3 bases. The CDR3 loop spans 16 amino acids. The CDR3 region has the DNA TGCGCCAGCAGCCAAGATGGGACAGGGGTCAATCAGCCCCAGCATTTT. Protein: CASSQDGTGVNQPQHF.

The genes are TRBV10-3 and TRBJ2-7, with D possibly matching TRBD2 (6 bases). This CDR3 has 17 amino acids. Trimming took off 2 bases at V and 3 bases at J, with 20 bases between the two ends. CDR1 is ENHRY and CDR2 is SYGVKD in the germline V gene. CDR3 in amino acids: CAISEDTDGSDLYEQYF. Written as DNA, the CDR3 is TGTGCCATCAGTGAGGATACCGACGGGAGTGACCTCTACGAGCAGTACTTC.

The chain carries TRBV5-1 and TRBJ1-2, with D tentatively TRBD1 (6 bases). The CDR3 loop spans 18 amino acids. Trimming pared 1 base from V and 3 bases from J, leaving 22 bases between. The germline gives CDR1 SGHRS, CDR2 YFSETQ. The DNA for the CDR3 is TGCGCCAGCAGCTTGCCCCACCTACGCCAACAGGGAGACTATGGCTACACCTTC. Protein: CASSLPHLRQQGDYGYTF.

The V and J genes are TRBV6-6 and TRBJ2-1, with no clear D. Trimming shortened V by 8 bases and J by 4 bases, and 18 bases separated the two germline ends. Germline values: CDR1 MNHNY, CDR2 SVGAGI (reference sequence). The CDR3 consists of 15 residues. The CDR3 loop reads CASARRERHYNEQFF. As DNA, the CDR3 is TGTGCCAGCGCGCGTCGCGAGAGGCATTACAATGAGCAGTTCTTC.

The V and J genes are TRBV6-5 and TRBJ2-1; possible D gene TRBD1, 6 bases. CDR3 length equals 12 residues. Germline CDR1 reads MNHEY; CDR2 reads SVGAGI. Trimming pared 6 bases from V and 6 bases from J, leaving 9 bases between. CDR3 residues: CASSTGFNEQFF. The CDR3 DNA follows: TGTGCCAGCAGCACAGGGTTCAATGAGCAGTTCTTC.

The chain is built from TRBV30 and TRBJ2-1; 8 positions match TRBD2. The ends lost 6 bases at V and 7 bases at J; junction bases unmatched: 8. The CDR3 spans 13 residues. The germline V gene encodes CDR1 GTSNPN and CDR2 SVGIG (reference sequence). The CDR3 loop reads CACRAGDRNEQFF. The CDR3 DNA follows: TGTGCCTGTCGAGCGGGAGATAGAAATGAGCAGTTCTTC.

CDR3: CASRGSGDLAGELFF. The DNA of the CDR3 is TGTGCCAGCAGGGGGTCAGGGGATCTGGCCGGGGAGCTGTTTTTT. The chain recombines TRBV27 with TRBJ2-2; D may be TRBD1 (6 bases). Per the germline V gene, CDR1 is MNHEY and CDR2 is SMNVEV (reference sequence). This CDR3 has 15 amino acids. V gave up 6 bases and J gave up 6 bases, with 17 bases separating them.

This CDR3 reads CASSPNRTGAFYEQYF. CDR3 bases: TGTGCCAGCTCACCAAACCGGACAGGGGCTTTTTACGAGCAGTACTTC. The V and J genes are TRBV18 and TRBJ2-7, with 9 bases that match TRBD1. V gave up 2 bases and J gave up 4 bases; unmatched junction bases: 9. The germline V gene has CDR1 KGHSH and CDR2 LQKENI. The CDR3 is made up of 16 amino acids.

This chain links TRBV28 with TRBJ1-2; D remains ambiguous. The CDR3 is made up of 11 amino acids. With 5 bases removed from V and 7 bases from J, the gap between germline ends came to 8 bases. The germline CDR1 and CDR2 sequences are MDHEN and SYDVKM. CDR3: CASSPPPGYTF. The DNA for the CDR3 is TGTGCCAGCAGTCCCCCTCCTGGCTACACCTTC.

The V and J genes are TRBV5-1 and TRBJ1-2, with 8 bases lining up with TRBD1. The CDR3 is 16 residues long. Germline assignment: CDR1 SGHRS and CDR2 YFSETQ. V lost 3 bases to trimming and J lost 4 bases; unmatched junction nucleotides: 11. The CDR3 coding sequence is TGCGCCAGCAGCTCCATCGGACAGGGCACTACCTATGGCTACACCTTC. It codes for CASSSIGQGTTYGYTF.

This clone was recorded a few times. The CDR3 spells CSTQTGEETQYF. The DNA of the CDR3 is TGCAGCACCCAGACCGGGGAAGAGACCCAGTACTTC. The V gene is TRBV29-1, the J gene TRBJ2-5; tentative D call: TRBD2 (5 bases). With 8 bases removed from V and 3 bases from J, the gap between germline ends came to 13 bases. Germline-derived CDR1 and CDR2 are SQVTM and ANQGSEA. CDR3 size: 12 residues.

This clone has just one count. The rearrangement joins TRBV30 to TRBJ1-5, with unresolved D. From germline, CDR1 is GTSNPN and CDR2 SVGIG (reference sequence). The CDR3 is 13 amino acids. V gave up 2 bases and J gave up 2 bases, with 7 bases separating them. The chain's CDR3 is CAWSPEGNQPQHF. The CDR3 region has the DNA TGTGCCTGGAGTCCAGAGGGCAATCAGCCCCAGCATTTT.

This CDR3 reads CASSPSQFNQPQHF. In nucleotides, the CDR3 is TGTGCCAGCAGCCCTAGCCAGTTCAATCAGCCCCAGCATTTT. V gene TRBV2 combines with J gene TRBJ1-5; D unresolved. Looked up from germline, CDR1 is SNHLY and CDR2 is FYNNEI. The CDR3 is 14 amino acids. V was shortened by 6 bases and J by 3 bases, with 12 bases between the two germline ends.

The chain uses TRBV28 and TRBJ2-7, with 11 bases matching TRBD2. Trimming took 4 bases from V and 1 from J; bases not matched to a gene: 6. The CDR3 has 16 amino acids. Germline loops: CDR1 MDHEN, CDR2 SYDVKM. CDR3 bases: TGTGCCAGCAGTTCTTCCCCTAGCGGGAGGTCCTACGAGCAGTACTTC. Its protein product is CASSSSPSGRSYEQYF.

This clone was found once. The chain couples TRBV7-2 to TRBJ2-1, with 8 positions matching TRBD2. J was trimmed by 6 bases and V by 5 bases; bases with no gene match: 0. Looked up from germline, CDR1 is SGHTA and CDR2 is FQGNSA. This CDR3 is built from 12 residues. The CDR3 region is CASSGTSNEQFF. CDR3 DNA: TGTGCCAGCAGCGGGACTAGCAATGAGCAGTTCTTC.

This clone was seen once. The chain has TRBV6-1 and TRBJ1-5, with D maybe TRBD1 (6 bases). V gave up 4 bases and J gave up 5 bases, with 21 bases separating them. The CDR3 spans 17 residues. The V gene's germline CDR1 is MNHNS and CDR2 SASEGT. The CDR3 coding sequence is TGTGCCAGCAGTGTTATCCTAGATCAGGGGACCGATCAGCCCCAGCATTTT. Translation gives CASSVILDQGTDQPQHF.

This clone turned up a few times. The genes are TRBV7-6 and TRBJ2-3; D is unresolved. The CDR3 runs to 12 residues. Germline values: CDR1 SGHVS, CDR2 FNYEAQ. V was clipped by 5 bases and J by 7 bases, with 10 bases between them. CDR3 sequence: CASSPPTHTQYF. The CDR3 nucleotides are TGTGCCAGCAGCCCACCGACACATACGCAGTATTTT.